Listed here are 32 T cell receptor beta chains from one sample, sequenced in a study of blood T cell repertoires in COVID-19. TCRdb's table, derived via immunoSEQ multiplex PCR, lists solely in-frame clones and lacks some. The table records roughly 300,000 clones, 65% to 90% of them present only once. The sample consisted of peripheral blood. The receptors stem from a human donor in a cohort sampled during active COVID-19.

The chain links TRBV28 to TRBJ2-4; TRBD2 might be the D (6 bases). This CDR3 spans 14 amino acids. Germline assignment: CDR1 MDHEN and CDR2 SYDVKM. V lost 6 bases to trimming and J lost 1 base, with 10 bases between them. CDR3 amino acids: CASSSGSAKNIQYF. The CDR3 nucleotides are TGTGCCAGCAGCAGCGGGTCTGCCAAAAACATTCAGTACTTC.

Remarks on this clone: The sample carries other DNA sequences with the same CDR3. The chain couples TRBV6-6 to TRBJ1-5; TRBD1 is a possible D gene (6 bases). From germline, CDR1 is MNHNY and CDR2 SVGAGI (reference sequence). V was trimmed by 5 bases and J by 7 bases, leaving 15 bases between them. The CDR3 runs 14 residues. Here the CDR3 reads CASSAEQGWQPQHF. Written as DNA, the CDR3 is TGTGCCAGCAGTGCGGAGCAGGGGTGGCAGCCCCAGCATTTT.

This clone was seen many times. The junction shows a germline mismatch at one end, possibly a read error. DNA for the CDR3: TGTGCCAGCAGCACTAGCGGGTCCTCCAATGAGCAGTTCTTC. Its protein product is CASSTSGSSNEQFF. The chain carries TRBV7-3 and TRBJ2-1, with 9 bases that match TRBD2. Germline V CDR1 and CDR2: SGHTA, FQGTGA. This CDR3 contains 14 residues.

The genes are TRBV29-1 and TRBJ1-5; TRBD1 is a possible D gene (5 bases). V lost 6 bases, J lost 2 bases, and 17 bases lay in between. Germline values: CDR1 SQVTM, CDR2 ANQGSEA. The CDR3 extends over 15 amino acids. The CDR3 spells CSVVGGGGGNQPQHF. CDR3 in DNA: TGCAGCGTGGTGGGAGGTGGGGGGGGCAATCAGCCCCAGCATTTT.

The rearrangement joins TRBV10-1 to TRBJ2-1, with 12 nucleotides matching TRBD2. Germline CDR1 and CDR2: WNHNN and SYGVQD (reference sequence). The CDR3 runs to 15 residues. Unmatched junction bases numbered 8, after V lost 6 bases and J lost 8 bases. This CDR3 is CASSATSGGGYEQFF. The CDR3 DNA is TGCGCCAGCAGCGCGACTAGCGGGGGAGGTTATGAGCAGTTCTTC.

V usage is TRBV9 and J usage is TRBJ2-5; possibly TRBD2 for D (6 bases). The CDR3 sequence is 14 residues long. Deletions cut 2 bases from V and 5 bases from J, with 13 bases between. The V gene's germline CDR1 is SGDLS and CDR2 YYNGEE. In DNA, the CDR3 is TGTGCCAGCAGCGTGAATAGCGGTTACGAGACCCAGTACTTC. Protein: CASSVNSGYETQYF.

This chain connects TRBV7-6 to TRBJ2-2, with D perhaps TRBD2 (6 bases). The CDR3 runs to 15 residues. Germline values: CDR1 SGHVS, CDR2 FNYEAQ. V lost 5 bases, J lost 5 bases, and 15 bases lay in between. CDR3 in amino acids: CASSAPPGTTGELFF. The CDR3 DNA sequence: TGTGCCAGCAGCGCCCCTCCCGGGACTACCGGGGAGCTGTTTTTT.

The V and J genes are TRBV11-2 and TRBJ1-1, with D possibly matching TRBD1 (6 bases). Trimming took off 1 base at V and 3 bases at J, with 9 bases between the two ends. The CDR3 has 14 amino acids. CDR1 is SGHAT, CDR2 FQNNGV, per germline. The CDR3 here is CASSLVYRDTEAFF. CDR3 sequence (DNA): TGTGCCAGCAGCTTAGTCTACAGGGACACTGAAGCTTTCTTT.

The chain is built from TRBV18 and TRBJ2-7; 9 bases are a match to TRBD1. The CDR3 extends over 17 amino acids. Germline lookup yields CDR1 KGHSH and CDR2 LQKENI. V gave up 4 bases and J gave up 0 bases; unmatched junction bases: 10. The CDR3 DNA reads as TGTGCCAGCTCACACACAGGGGGCGCATCCTCCTCCTACGAGCAGTACTTC. It encodes CASSHTGGASSSYEQYF.

The V call is TRBV4-2, the J call TRBJ1-3; D gene unclear. Germline V gene sequence: CDR1 LGHNA, CDR2 YNFKEQ. The CDR3 extends over 14 amino acids. Trimming left V 1 base short and J 8 bases short, with 12 bases between. DNA for the CDR3: TGTGCCAGCAGCCAAGGGCCGCTGTTGGACACCATATATTTT. Translated, it gives CASSQGPLLDTIYF.

The J gene is TRBJ2-2, the V gene TRBV29-1; 7 bases line up with TRBD1. V shed 5 bases and J 2 bases; nucleotides not matched to a gene: 8. From germline, CDR1 is SQVTM and CDR2 ANQGSEA. The CDR3 has 15 residues. CDR3 sequence reads: CSVRPGTDNTGELFF. CDR3 sequence (DNA): TGCAGCGTTCGCCCCGGGACAGACAACACCGGGGAGCTGTTTTTT.

The chain couples TRBV4-3 to TRBJ1-5; D not resolved. Germline V gene sequence: CDR1 LGHNA, CDR2 YSLEER. V was pared by 4 bases and J by 7 bases, with 11 bases between. The CDR3 has 13 amino acids. CDR3 protein: CASSPSEGQPQHF. CDR3 sequence (DNA): TGCGCCAGCAGCCCCTCCGAGGGACAGCCCCAGCATTTT.

This sequence joins TRBV7-9 and TRBJ2-1, with TRBD2 identical over 8 bases. The CDR3 runs 13 residues. In germline, CDR1 is SEHNR, CDR2 FQNEAQ (reference sequence). The junction had 5 bases not matched to a gene; V was cut back by 3 bases and J by 10 bases. CDR3 sequence (DNA): TGTGCCAGCAGCTTCGGTAGCGGGAACGAGCAGTTCTTC. It specifies CASSFGSGNEQFF.

This chain uses TRBV28 with TRBJ1-1; no definite D call. CDR3 length: 12 residues. Trimming removed 6 bases at V and 4 bases at J, with 9 bases between. Germline V gene sequence: CDR1 MDHEN, CDR2 SYDVKM. CDR3 protein: CASSPGITEAFF. The CDR3 DNA reads TGTGCCAGCAGCCCGGGGATCACTGAAGCTTTCTTT.

This clone has more than one count but fewer than ten. V and J are TRBV19 and TRBJ2-3; D perhaps matches TRBD1 (5 bases). The CDR3 has 12 residues. Trimming stripped 3 bases from V and 6 bases from J, with 7 bases between. Per germline, CDR1 LNHDA and CDR2 SQIVND (reference sequence). CDR3 coding DNA: TGTGCCAGTAGTATCCCAGGGGATACGCAGTATTTT. Translation gives CASSIPGDTQYF.

The gene calls are TRBV25-1 and TRBJ2-5; 8 nucleotides agree with TRBD1. J lost 2 bases, V lost 8 bases, and 13 bases had no gene match. The CDR3 runs 16 residues. Germline CDR1 and CDR2: MGHDK and SYGVNS. CDR3 sequence: CASATGHGQGQETQYF. CDR3 nucleotide sequence: TGTGCCAGCGCAACAGGTCATGGACAGGGACAAGAGACCCAGTACTTC. The whole variable domain, remainder taken from reference TRBV25-1 and TRBJ2-5, is EADIYQTPRYLVIGTGKKITLECSQTMGHDKMYWYQQDPGMELHLIHYSYGVNSTEKGDLSSESTVSRIRTEHFPLTLESARPSHTSQYLCASATGHGQGQETQYFGPGTRLLVL.

The chain links TRBV19 to TRBJ2-2; tentatively, D is TRBD2 (5 bases). V was clipped by 6 bases and J by 5 bases, with 19 bases between them. The CDR3 spans 16 residues. Germline CDR1 reads LNHDA; CDR2 reads SQIVND (reference sequence). Written as DNA, the CDR3 is TGTGCCAGTAGCCTTGACAATGGCCGGAGGACCGGGGAGCTGTTTTTT. Amino acids: CASSLDNGRRTGELFF.

This clone was recorded a few times. The V and J genes are TRBV20-1 and TRBJ2-1, with a possible D match to TRBD2 (6 bases). The CDR3 spans 10 residues. Germline CDR1 reads DFQATT; CDR2 reads SNEGSKA (reference sequence). V lost 7 bases, J lost 10 bases, and 11 bases lay in between. The CDR3 region has the DNA TGCAGTGTTCAAGCGGGCGAGCAGTTCTTC. The encoded protein is CSVQAGEQFF.

This clone was seen once. The chain uses TRBV27 and TRBJ1-6; a weak D match, TRBD1 (6 bases). CDR3 length: 17 residues. Germline CDR1 and CDR2: MNHEY and SMNVEV (reference sequence). Trimming cost V 5 bases and J 3 bases, with 17 bases left between them. The chain's CDR3 is CASSPPGGQNYNSPLHF. DNA of the CDR3: TGTGCCAGCAGTCCCCCCGGGGGGCAAAACTATAATTCACCCCTCCACTTT.

This chain links TRBV4-2 with TRBJ1-2; 8 bases fit TRBD1. Trimming cost V 0 bases and J 5 bases; bases outside gene matches: 11. The CDR3 is made up of 17 amino acids. The V gene's germline CDR1 is LGHNA and CDR2 YNFKEQ. The CDR3 reads CASSQDSSGGISYGYTF. For the CDR3, the DNA is TGTGCCAGCAGCCAAGATAGTTCAGGGGGCATTTCTTATGGCTACACCTTC.

This clone was observed once. The chain joins TRBV6-6 to TRBJ2-6; TRBD1 aligns across 7 bases. Germline CDR1 and CDR2: MNHNY and SVGAGI (reference sequence). The CDR3 has 19 amino acids. Losses at the gene ends were 5 bases for V and 1 base for J; bases not matched to a gene: 14. The CDR3 sequence is CASSPGLRQGKSGANVLTF. The CDR3 region has the DNA TGTGCCAGCAGTCCCGGCCTGCGACAGGGCAAATCTGGGGCCAACGTCCTGACTTTC.

The CDR3 reads CASSPVRFEQFF. In DNA, the CDR3 is TGTGCCAGCAGCCCTGTGCGGTTTGAGCAGTTCTTC. V is TRBV7-9 and J is TRBJ2-1; D remains ambiguous. V lost 5 bases and J 9 bases, leaving 11 bases between the germline ends. Germline CDR1 and CDR2: SEHNR and FQNEAQ (reference sequence). CDR3 length: 12 amino acids.

The chain couples TRBV2 to TRBJ1-5, with D perhaps TRBD1 (5 bases). CDR3 length equals 14 residues. Trimming took off 4 bases at V and 4 bases at J, with 11 bases between the two ends. Germline V gene data show CDR1 as SNHLY and CDR2 as FYNNEI. The CDR3 nucleotides read TGTGCCAGCAGTGTGGAGGGGACGAATCAGCCCCAGCATTTT. This gives the protein CASSVEGTNQPQHF.

The chain couples TRBV11-2 to TRBJ1-1; weak D call: TRBD1 (5 bases). V was clipped by 5 bases and J by 3 bases, with 13 bases between them. Germline values: CDR1 SGHAT, CDR2 FQNNGV. The CDR3 spans 14 residues. This CDR3 reads CASSPKTEYTEAFF. CDR3 nucleotides: TGTGCCAGCAGCCCTAAGACAGAGTACACTGAAGCTTTCTTT.

This chain links TRBV10-3 with TRBJ2-5; D is perhaps TRBD2 (6 bases). Germline assignment: CDR1 ENHRY and CDR2 SYGVKD. CDR3 length: 16 residues. Trimming removed 0 bases at V and 1 base at J, with 12 bases between. Written as DNA, the CDR3 is TGTGCCATCAGTGAGTCCCGGCGGGGAGGCCAAGAGACCCAGTACTTC. Its protein is CAISESRRGGQETQYF.

Regarding this clone: The sample holds other DNA sequences that translate to the same CDR3. This chain connects TRBV20-1 to TRBJ2-1; D is ambiguous. Germline CDR1 reads DFQATT; CDR2 reads SNEGSKA (reference sequence). The V end lost 5 bases, the J end lost 5 bases, and 4 bases lay between the germline ends. The CDR3 loop spans 10 amino acids. The CDR3 protein is CSAYNNEQFF. The CDR3, as DNA: TGCAGTGCTTATAACAATGAGCAGTTCTTC.

The J gene is TRBJ1-2, the V gene TRBV6-5; 9 positions match TRBD1. Germline-derived CDR1 and CDR2 are MNHEY and SVGAGI. The CDR3 has 13 residues. V was pared by 8 bases and J by 8 bases, with 9 bases of the junction left unmatched. CDR3 sequence (DNA): TGTGCCAGCGGAAAAACAGGGGGCGGGGGCTACACCTTC. Protein sequence: CASGKTGGGGYTF.

This clone was seen a single time. This chain connects TRBV11-2 to TRBJ2-1; D perhaps matches TRBD2 (10 bases). There are 13 residues in the CDR3. Trimming took off 9 bases at V and 6 bases at J, with 15 bases between the two ends. The germline V gene encodes CDR1 SGHAT and CDR2 FQNNGV. CDR3 region: CARLAGQGNEQFF. The CDR3 region has the DNA TGTGCCAGACTAGCGGGACAGGGCAATGAGCAGTTCTTC.

This chain joins TRBV4-1 and TRBJ2-7, with a tentative D call TRBD1 (5 bases). The length of the CDR3 is 15 residues. Germline CDR1 reads MGHRA; CDR2 reads YSYEKL. Trimming stripped 1 base from V and 3 bases from J, with 13 bases between. As DNA, the CDR3 is TGCGCCAGCAGCCAAGGACAGTTGGATTACTACGAGCAGTACTTC. It specifies CASSQGQLDYYEQYF.

The V and J genes are TRBV25-1 and TRBJ1-2; D is unclear. Germline V gives CDR1 MGHDK, CDR2 SYGVNS. V was pared by 4 bases and J by 8 bases, with 14 bases between. The CDR3 spans 13 residues. The CDR3: CASSVTRQEGYTF. CDR3 DNA: TGTGCCAGCAGTGTGACACGCCAAGAGGGCTACACCTTC.

The chain joins TRBV5-1 to TRBJ2-5, with D tentatively TRBD1 (6 bases). CDR1 and CDR2 from the germline V gene are SGHRS and YFSETQ. The V and J ends lost 4 bases and 3 bases respectively, with 13 bases between them. The CDR3 has 14 amino acids. The CDR3 reads CASSRDNQEETQYF. CDR3 in DNA: TGCGCCAGCAGCCGGGACAACCAAGAAGAGACCCAGTACTTC.

In its sample, this clone was seen once. This sequence joins TRBV11-3 and TRBJ2-1; perhaps TRBD2 as D (5 bases). CDR1 is SGHNT and CDR2 is YENEEA in the germline V gene. V was pared by 4 bases and J by 6 bases, with 19 bases between. CDR3 size: 16 residues. CDR3 loop: CASSCLGLAACNEQFF. For the CDR3, the DNA is TGTGCCAGCAGCTGCCTAGGGCTAGCAGCTTGCAATGAGCAGTTCTTC. Supplemented by reference TRBV11-3 and TRBJ2-1, the full variable domain reads EAGVVQSPRYKIIEKKQPVAFWCNPISGHNTLYWYLQNLGQGPELLIRYENEEAVDDSQLPKDRFSAERLKGVDSTLKIQPAELGDSAVYLCASSCLGLAACNEQFFGPGTRLTVL.